Listed below are T cell receptor beta chains from one sample, sequenced in a study of blood T cell repertoires in COVID-19. Profiling relied on immunoSEQ multiplex PCR, and the TCRdb table lists in-frame clones only, not all of them. This sample yields about 130,000 clones, of which 79% are seen a single time; around 37% belongs to the top ten. The sample comprised peripheral blood. Receptor source: a man in his forties with active or convalescent COVID-19. Both conserved end residues are part of each CDR3. D genes are given only for firm matches. Clone size is stated in some rows and not others, as once, few, many or a class when expanded.

>TRBV5-1|16|TRBJ1-1|.|.
TGCGCCAGCAGCCAGAACCCGGGACACCTGAACACTGAAGCTTTCTTT
CASSQNPGHLNTEAFF
>TRBV14|13|TRBJ2-3|.|.
TGTGCCAGCAGCCGGCTAGGGGTAGATACGCAGTATTTT
CASSRLGVDTQYF
>TRBV6-6|15|TRBJ2-4|TRBD1|.
TGTGCCAGCAATTTTGGACAGGGCGGGAAGGACATTCAGTACTTC
CASNFGQGGKDIQYF
>TRBV5-4|15|TRBJ2-7|TRBD1|few
TGTGCCAGCAGCTCCCTAGGACAGGGAGATTTCGAGCAGTACTTC
CASSSLGQGDFEQYF
>TRBV30|15|TRBJ1-1|.|.
TGTGCCTGGGAAACCGGGACACGGATGAACACTGAAGCTTTCTTT
CAWETGTRMNTEAFF
>TRBV28|12|TRBJ2-2|.|once
TGTGCCAGCAGAGCTCCGGCCGGGGAGCTGTTTTTT
CASRAPAGELFF
>TRBV7-2|18|TRBJ2-3|TRBD2|.
TGTGCCAGCAGCTCCCCAGGGACTAGCGGGAGGAGTACAGATACGCAGTATTTT
CASSSPGTSGRSTDTQYF
>TRBV6-4|14|TRBJ1-1|.|.
TGTGCCAGCAGTGCGACCGACTCCAACACTGAAGCTTTCTTT
CASSATDSNTEAFF
>TRBV3-1/TRBV3-2|14|TRBJ2-3|TRBD2|.
TGTGCCAGCAGCCAGGGACTACTGACAGATACGCAGTATTTT
CASSQGLLTDTQYF
>TRBV15|15|TRBJ1-6|.|.
TGTGCCACCAGCAGGAAACAGGGAGGGAATTCACCCCTCCACTTT
CATSRKQGGNSPLHF
>TRBV29-1|12|TRBJ1-2|.|.
TGCAGCGTTGAAGATCCCCCAGATGGCTACACCTTC
CSVEDPPDGYTF
>TRBV4-2|12|TRBJ2-7|.|.
TGTGCCAGCAGTCCTCCCGCCTACGAGCAGTACTTC
CASSPPAYEQYF
>TRBV7-3|14|TRBJ1-3|.|few
TGTGCCAGCAGCTTACCAGGGGCTGGAAACACCATATATTTT
CASSLPGAGNTIYF
>TRBV5-1|15|TRBJ2-1|TRBD1|few
TGCGCCAGCAGCCCCAAGGGGGCCCAAAACAATGAGCAGTTCTTC
CASSPKGAQNNEQFF